This T cell receptor beta chain was identified during a study of tumor-infiltrating lymphocytes in primary liver carcinoma. Overall study context: Spanning 4.2 to 10 cm, the tumors were T1-T3 N0M0.

In the case of this clonotype: Its specificity is not known. This may be a read error: a much more frequent sequence differs by one nucleotide. The CDR3 does not close with the conserved phenylalanine or tryptophan, likely indicating a read error.

The V end lost 4 bases, the J end lost 0 bases, and 7 bases lay between the germline ends. Germline CDR1 reads WSHSY; CDR2 reads SAAADI. This CDR3 spans 13 amino acids. Study-wide findings and caveats: Tumor-blood pairs (like tumor-adjacent pairs) overlapped less than tumor region pairs did.

Unsorted bulk tissue (about 20-32 mg) underwent RNA and DNA co-extraction. Total RNA amounting to about 520 ng was the source from which TCR beta cDNA was made with a constant-region primer. It was through three nested multiplex PCR rounds of slightly modified ARM-PCR that TCR beta libraries arose. A C-beta reverse primer and TRBV1-TRBV30 forward primers served in each of the first two PCR rounds, at about 9 cycles apiece. Via MiXCR, TCRdb re-called the multiplex PCR reads, giving one row per CDR3 protein. Of about 96,000 distinct CDR3 sequences in the sample, about 73% were seen once. The sequencing sample was made of tumor-adjacent normal liver tissue. This receptor was obtained from a man in his forties with primary liver carcinoma and hepatitis B virus infection. J is TRBJ2-7 and V is TRBV10-2, with D unresolved. The DNA for the CDR3 is TGCGCCAGCAGTGCCGGGTACTCCTACGAGCAGTACATC. Its protein is CASSAGYSYEQYI.